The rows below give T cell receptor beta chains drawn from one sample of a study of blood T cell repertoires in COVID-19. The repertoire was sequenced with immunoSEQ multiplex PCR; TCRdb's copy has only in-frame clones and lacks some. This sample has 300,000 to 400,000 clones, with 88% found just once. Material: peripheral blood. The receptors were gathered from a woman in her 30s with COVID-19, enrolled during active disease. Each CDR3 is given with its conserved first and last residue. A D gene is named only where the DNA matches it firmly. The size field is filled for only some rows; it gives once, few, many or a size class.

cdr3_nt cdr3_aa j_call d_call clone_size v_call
TGTGCCAGCAGCCAAGATCGCAGCCAAGAGACCCAGTACTTC CASSQDRSQETQYF TRBJ2-5 . . TRBV4-2
TGTGCCAGCAGCCAGGACACAGGAAACACCATATATTTT CASSQDTGNTIYF TRBJ1-3 . few TRBV7-9
TGTGCCAGCAGCCCAAATAGACAGGGCAATCAGCCCCAGCATTTT CASSPNRQGNQPQHF TRBJ1-5 . . TRBV4-2
TGCGCCAGCAGCCAGAGAGGGCGCACTGAAGCTTTCTTT CASSQRGRTEAFF TRBJ1-1 . . TRBV4-3
TGTGCCACCCTGAAGCTTCGGAACACTGAAGCTTTCTTT CATLKLRNTEAFF TRBJ1-1 . . TRBV6-5
TGTGCCAGCAGCTTGGTATGGGAGGCTAACTATGGCTACACCTTC CASSLVWEANYGYTF TRBJ1-2 . . TRBV5-6
TGTGCCAGCAGCCCGGGACTGCTTATCCCCTCTGGAAACACCATATATTTT CASSPGLLIPSGNTIYF TRBJ1-3 . once TRBV9
TGTGCCACCGCTGCGGGGGAGACCCAGTACTTC CATAAGETQYF TRBJ2-5 . once TRBV19
TGCGCCAGCAGCCAAGGGGGACAGGTAATGAACACTGAAGCTTTCTTT CASSQGGQVMNTEAFF TRBJ1-1 TRBD1 . TRBV4-1
TGCAGCGTTGGCCTAAAAAACTATGGCTACACCTTC CSVGLKNYGYTF TRBJ1-2 . . TRBV29-1
TGTGCCAGCAGTTTCGACAGGAACTATGGCTACACCTTC CASSFDRNYGYTF TRBJ1-2 . . TRBV12-3/TRBV12-4
TGTGCCACCAGCAGAGAGGGCAGGTCGAACACCGGGGAGCTGTTTTTT CATSREGRSNTGELFF TRBJ2-2 . . TRBV15
TGTGCCAGCAGGCAGACAGGGGAAGCTTTCTTT CASRQTGEAFF TRBJ1-1 TRBD1 . TRBV2
TGTGCCAGCAGTCAGGTTTTTCCTAATCAGCCCCAGCATTTT CASSQVFPNQPQHF TRBJ1-5 . . TRBV6-5
TGCGCCAGCTCCGGGGACACTGAAGCTTTCTTT CASSGDTEAFF TRBJ1-1 . . TRBV5-1
TGTGCCAGCAGCTCCTCAAGCGCTGATTTTCTTGAGCAGTTCTTC CASSSSSADFLEQFF TRBJ2-1 . . TRBV14